This entry concerns a single T cell receptor beta chain. Its target is not known. These data are taken from a study of T cell repertoires in cytomegalovirus infection. Study information: Indications of both CMV infection and matching HLA type were provided by public TCR beta signatures.

This CDR3 region has 14 residues. Trimming cost V 2 bases and J 6 bases, with 10 bases left between them. In germline, CDR1 is SGHAT, CDR2 FQNNGV. Study-level results: HLA-C-restricted CMV clonotypes gave the most frequent clonotype in two of eight donors. Cumulative public TCR beta family frequency identified carriers of CMV plus the relevant HLA.

TCRdb processed the reads anew with MiXCR; each CDR3 protein has one entry. This table holds roughly 200,000 distinct CDR3 sequences, approximately 38% found once. This sequence joins TRBV11-2 and TRBJ2-2, with TRBD1 as a possible D gene (5 bases). The receptor's source is a human donor in good health (CMV status not recorded). Some clones in this sample may be carry-over from other donors' samples. Sequenced here: CD8+ T cells from cultured PBMCs, sampled from culture after CMV antigen stimulation. The CDR3 spells CASSLMRQSGELFF. The DNA of the CDR3 is TGTGCCAGCAGCTTAATGCGACAGTCCGGGGAGCTGTTTTTT.